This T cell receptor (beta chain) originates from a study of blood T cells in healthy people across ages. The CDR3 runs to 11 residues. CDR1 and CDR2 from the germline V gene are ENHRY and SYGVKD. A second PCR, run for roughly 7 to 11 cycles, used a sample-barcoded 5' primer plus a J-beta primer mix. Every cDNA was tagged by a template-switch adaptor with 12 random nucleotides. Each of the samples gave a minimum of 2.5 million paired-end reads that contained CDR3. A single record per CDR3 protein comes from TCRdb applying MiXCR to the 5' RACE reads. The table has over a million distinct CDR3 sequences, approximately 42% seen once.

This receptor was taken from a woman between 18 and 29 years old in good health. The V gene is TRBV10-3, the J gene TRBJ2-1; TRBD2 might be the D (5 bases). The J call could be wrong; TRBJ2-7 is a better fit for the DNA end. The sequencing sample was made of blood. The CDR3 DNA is TGTGCCATCAGATCCACGGGGGAGCAGTACTTC. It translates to CAIRSTGEQYF.